These T cell receptor beta chains were read from a single sample in a study of control samples from healthy donors and cancer patients. Produced via immunoSEQ multiplex PCR; TCRdb's table is partial and in-frame only. The table has some 100,000 clones, 92% seen once. What was sequenced was blood. The receptors were gathered from a human donor in good health. The donor label of this sample is uncertain. Both conserved end residues are part of each CDR3. The D gene is left open where the match is weak. Only part of the rows carry a size: once, few, many, or a class if the clone is expanded.

v_call	d_call	j_call	clone_size	cdr3_nt	cdr3_aa
TRBV6-1	.	TRBJ1-1	.	TGTGCCAGCAGTGAAGCGGGGCAAAATGAAGCTTTCTTT	CASSEAGQNEAFF
TRBV25-1	.	TRBJ1-2	.	TGTGCCAGCAAAGGCCAGGGGAGAGCTAACTATGGCTACACCTTC	CASKGQGRANYGYTF
TRBV3-1/TRBV3-2	.	TRBJ1-6	.	TGTGCCAGCAGCCAACGTTTCGGGGTCAGCTCCTATAATTCACCCCTCCACTTT	CASSQRFGVSSYNSPLHF
TRBV18	TRBD1	TRBJ2-7	.	TGTGCCAGCTCCCTTACTCACCTGACAGGGGGATCCTACGAGCAGTACTTC	CASSLTHLTGGSYEQYF
TRBV6-4	.	TRBJ1-5	.	TGTGCCAGCAGTGAGAACGTCCCTTTAGTTGATCAGCCCCAGCATTTT	CASSENVPLVDQPQHF
TRBV6-2/TRBV6-3	.	TRBJ1-2	.	TGTGCCAGCAGCCGGGCGGCCGGGGGAGGAGGCTATGGCTACACCTTC	CASSRAAGGGGYGYTF
TRBV6-5	.	TRBJ2-7	.	TGTGCCAGCAGTCCGGACAGAACCACCTACGAGCAGTACTTC	CASSPDRTTYEQYF
TRBV7-6	.	TRBJ2-2	.	TGTGCCAGCAGCTTAGACAGCGTCGGGATCACCGGGGAGCTGTTTTTT	CASSLDSVGITGELFF
TRBV19	TRBD2	TRBJ2-3	.	TGTGCCAGTAGTCCGGGACTAGCGGGGAGCACAGATACGCAGTATTTT	CASSPGLAGSTDTQYF
TRBV27	.	TRBJ1-6	.	TGTGCCAGCAGGTACGGCAGGGATAATTCACCCCTCCACTTT	CASRYGRDNSPLHF
TRBV7-9	TRBD1	TRBJ1-2	.	TGTGCCAGCAGCCTCCGACAGGGGTATGGCTACACCTTC	CASSLRQGYGYTF
TRBV30	TRBD1	TRBJ1-6	.	TGTGCCTGGCGACAGGGCTTAATAGGAGGGGGCAATAATTCACCCCTCCACTTT	CAWRQGLIGGGNNSPLHF
TRBV6-4	.	TRBJ2-3	.	TGTGCCAGCAGTGAAGGCTTACCCACAGATACGCAGTATTTT	CASSEGLPTDTQYF
TRBV5-1	TRBD1	TRBJ1-6	once	TGCGCCAGCAGGTACGACAGGGGAAACTCACCCCTCCACTTT	CASRYDRGNSPLHF
TRBV5-6	.	TRBJ2-2	.	TGTGCCAGCTGCGGACCTATAAACACCGGGGAGCTGTTTTTT	CASCGPINTGELFF
TRBV28	.	TRBJ2-5	once	TGTGCCAGCAGTTTTCAGGGTACGAAGACCCAGTACTTC	CASSFQGTKTQYF
TRBV7-9	TRBD1	TRBJ1-4	.	TGTGCCAGCATCAAGAGAACAGGGGCGCTTTCTAATGAAAAACTGTTTTTT	CASIKRTGALSNEKLFF
TRBV2	.	TRBJ1-5	.	TGTGCCAGCAGTCTAACAAATTTGGCTAGCAATCAGCCCCAGCATTTT	CASSLTNLASNQPQHF
TRBV19	.	TRBJ1-3	.	TGTGCCAGTAGTATCCACAGGACTGGAAACACCATATATTTT	CASSIHRTGNTIYF
TRBV18	.	TRBJ2-1	.	TGTGCCAGCTCACCACGGACTCTCGTCTCCTACAATGAGCAGTTCTTC	CASSPRTLVSYNEQFF
TRBV7-2	.	TRBJ1-3	.	TGTGCCAGCAGCTTTTCCTCCACAGCCGCCTCTGGAAACACCATATATTTT	CASSFSSTAASGNTIYF
TRBV2	TRBD1	TRBJ1-1	.	TGTGCCAGCAGAGCCGGGACAGGGAGGGCTTTGGGCACTGAAGCTTTCTTT	CASRAGTGRALGTEAFF
TRBV5-1	TRBD1	TRBJ1-1	.	TGCGCCAGCAGCTCGAGAAACTGGATGGGACAGGTGCACACTGAAGCTTTCTTT	CASSSRNWMGQVHTEAFF
TRBV3-1/TRBV3-2	.	TRBJ1-5	.	TGTGCCAGCAGCCAAGACAGCAATCAGCCCCAGCATTTT	CASSQDSNQPQHF
TRBV5-1	TRBD1	TRBJ2-2	.	TGCGCCAGCGGAGAACCGGGACAGGGGACCACCGGGGAGCTGTTTTTT	CASGEPGQGTTGELFF
TRBV3-1/TRBV3-2	.	TRBJ2-2	.	TGTGCCAGCAGCAGCCGGACCAACACCGGGGAGCTGTTTTTT	CASSSRTNTGELFF
TRBV2	.	TRBJ1-5	.	TGTGCCAGCAGTGAATCGGGGTTCAATCAGCCCCAGCATTTT	CASSESGFNQPQHF
TRBV7-3	TRBD2	TRBJ2-1	.	TGTGCCAGCAGCGAAGTCGGCGGGGGCAATGAGCAGTTCTTC	CASSEVGGGNEQFF
TRBV2	TRBD1	TRBJ1-5	.	TGTGCCAGCCGCACTCGGGACAGGGGGCACAATCAGCCCCAGCATTTT	CASRTRDRGHNQPQHF
TRBV20-1	.	TRBJ2-7	.	TGCAGTGCTAGTTCACCGAGTGGTTACGAGCAGTACTTC	CSASSPSGYEQYF
TRBV24-1	TRBD1	TRBJ2-2	once	TGTGCCACCAGTGATTCGGACAGGGGTCGTAACACCGGGGAGCTGTTTTTT	CATSDSDRGRNTGELFF
TRBV30	TRBD1	TRBJ1-2	.	TGTGCCTGGAGTCCACCGGGACAGTCCTATGGCTACACCTTC	CAWSPPGQSYGYTF
TRBV15	.	TRBJ2-3	.	TGTGCCACCAGCAGAGGATTCCAGGGCCCAGATACGCAGTATTTT	CATSRGFQGPDTQYF
TRBV11-2	.	TRBJ2-1	.	TGTGCCAGCAGCATAGCTGCCTATAATGAGCAGTTCTTC	CASSIAAYNEQFF
TRBV4-2	TRBD1	TRBJ2-5	.	TGTGCCAGCAGCCAGACAGGGGTAGAGACCCAGTACTTC	CASSQTGVETQYF
TRBV2	.	TRBJ1-6	.	TGTGCCAGCAGGGAACAGGGATATAATTCACCCCTCCACTTT	CASREQGYNSPLHF
TRBV2	.	TRBJ1-1	.	TGTGCCAGCAGTGACTGGGGGCCAAGTACTGAAGCTTTCTTT	CASSDWGPSTEAFF
TRBV6-5	TRBD1	TRBJ2-1	.	TGTGCCAGCAGATTAGGGACAGCATACAATGAGCAGTTCTTC	CASRLGTAYNEQFF
TRBV10-3	.	TRBJ1-6	.	TGTGCCATCAGCCGGGAAATCCCGTCATCGGTGGGTTCACCCCTCCACTTT	CAISREIPSSVGSPLHF
TRBV4-3	TRBD1	TRBJ1-5	.	TGCGCCAGCAGCCTGCGACAGGGTGGACAGCCCCAGCATTTT	CASSLRQGGQPQHF
TRBV6-1	.	TRBJ1-2	.	TGTGCCAGCAGTGGGATAGGGACCGAAGTTAACTATGGCTACACCTTC	CASSGIGTEVNYGYTF
TRBV13	TRBD1	TRBJ1-1	once	TGTGCCAGCAGCTTATTTCTCTCAGGGACAGAGAACACTGAAGCTTTCTTT	CASSLFLSGTENTEAFF
TRBV29-1	TRBD2	TRBJ2-3	.	TGCAGCGTTGCCCCTAGCGGTCCGGTTACGCAGTATTTT	CSVAPSGPVTQYF
TRBV2	.	TRBJ2-1	.	TGTGCCAGCAGTGAGAGGGGACGGGGCTCCTACAATGAGCAGTTCTTC	CASSERGRGSYNEQFF
TRBV24-1	TRBD1	TRBJ1-6	.	TGTGCCACCAGCTATATCCGGGACAGGGATCTTAATTCACCCCTCCACTTT	CATSYIRDRDLNSPLHF
TRBV18	.	TRBJ1-2	.	TGTGCCAGCTCCGAGGGAGCTTATGGCTACACCTTC	CASSEGAYGYTF
TRBV19	TRBD1	TRBJ1-1	.	TGTGCCAGTAGTACCCGGGACAGGTCATTGAACACTGAAGCTTTCTTT	CASSTRDRSLNTEAFF
TRBV25-1	.	TRBJ2-2	.	TGTGCCAGCATAAGGGGGTCAGGGAACACCGGGGAGCTGTTTTTT	CASIRGSGNTGELFF
TRBV27	TRBD1	TRBJ1-1	.	TGTGCCAGCAGTTTAGAAGGGGGCGGAAGGACTGAAGCTTTCTTT	CASSLEGGGRTEAFF
TRBV6-1	TRBD2	TRBJ2-3	.	TGTGCCAGCAGTGTTGTAAGGACTAGCGGGGGGAAGGTGACGCAGTATTTT	CASSVVRTSGGKVTQYF
TRBV6-1	TRBD1	TRBJ1-2	.	TGTGCCAGCAGTGAAGGGGGCGGACAGGTTCGGGGCTACACCTTC	CASSEGGGQVRGYTF
TRBV3-1/TRBV3-2	.	TRBJ1-6	.	TGTGCCAGCGTGGCAGCGTCTAATTCACCCCTCCACTTT	CASVAASNSPLHF
TRBV19	.	TRBJ2-1	.	TGTGCCAGTAGTCTCGAGGCAGGAGAGCAGTTCTTC	CASSLEAGEQFF
TRBV5-8	.	TRBJ1-5	.	TGTGCCAGCAGCTACAGGGCGGCAGGCAATCAGCCCCAGCATTTT	CASSYRAAGNQPQHF
TRBV10-3	.	TRBJ1-3	once	TGTGCCATCAGTGAGTTCAGAGGGGACCGTGGAAACACCATATATTTT	CAISEFRGDRGNTIYF
TRBV5-1	TRBD1	TRBJ1-2	.	TGCGCCAGCAGCTCTCGGACAGGGGGCGATGGCTACACCTTC	CASSSRTGGDGYTF
TRBV7-3	.	TRBJ2-2	.	TGTGCCAGCAGCCAACAGTCCGCTACCAACACCGGGGAGCTGTTTTTT	CASSQQSATNTGELFF
TRBV15	TRBD1	TRBJ1-2	.	TGTGCCACCAGCAACCAGGGGGTAAGCTATGGCTACACCTTC	CATSNQGVSYGYTF
TRBV5-1	.	TRBJ2-4	.	TGCGCCAGCAGCTTAGGCAGTGAGGTGGCCAAAAACATTCAGTACTTC	CASSLGSEVAKNIQYF